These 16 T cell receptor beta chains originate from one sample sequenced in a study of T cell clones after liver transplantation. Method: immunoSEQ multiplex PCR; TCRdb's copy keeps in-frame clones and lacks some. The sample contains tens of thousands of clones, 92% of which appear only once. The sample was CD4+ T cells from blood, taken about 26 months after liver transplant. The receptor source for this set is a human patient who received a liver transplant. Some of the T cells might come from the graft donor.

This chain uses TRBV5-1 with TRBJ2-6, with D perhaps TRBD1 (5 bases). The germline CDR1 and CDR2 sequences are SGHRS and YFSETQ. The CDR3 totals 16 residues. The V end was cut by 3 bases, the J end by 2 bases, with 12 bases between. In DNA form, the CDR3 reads TGCGCCAGCAGCTCCCCAACACAGGCTGGGGCCAACGTCCTGACTTTC. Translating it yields CASSSPTQAGANVLTF.

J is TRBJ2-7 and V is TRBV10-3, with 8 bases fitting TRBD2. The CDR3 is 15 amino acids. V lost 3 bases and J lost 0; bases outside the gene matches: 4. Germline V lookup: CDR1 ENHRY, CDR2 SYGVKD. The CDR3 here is CAISDAGGASYEQYF. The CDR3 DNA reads TGTGCCATCAGTGATGCCGGGGGGGCCTCCTACGAGCAGTACTTC.

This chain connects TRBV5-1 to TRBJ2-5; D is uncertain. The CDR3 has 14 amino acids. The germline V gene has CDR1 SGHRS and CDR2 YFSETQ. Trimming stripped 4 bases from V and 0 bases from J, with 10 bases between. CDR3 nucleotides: TGCGCCAGCAGCCTCCAGCAGTACCAAGAGACCCAGTACTTC. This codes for CASSLQQYQETQYF.

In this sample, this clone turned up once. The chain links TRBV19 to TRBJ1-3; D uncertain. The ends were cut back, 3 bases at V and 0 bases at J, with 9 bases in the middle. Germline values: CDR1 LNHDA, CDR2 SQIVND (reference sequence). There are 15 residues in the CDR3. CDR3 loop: CASSIALISGNTIYF. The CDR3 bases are TGTGCCAGTAGTATCGCGTTAATCTCTGGAAACACCATATATTTT. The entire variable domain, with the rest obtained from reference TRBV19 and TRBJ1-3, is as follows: DGGITQSPKYLFRKEGQNVTLSCEQNLNHDAMYWYRQDPGQGLRLIYYSQIVNDFQKGDIAEGYSVSREKKESFPLTVTSAQKNPTAFYLCASSIALISGNTIYFGEGSWLTVV.

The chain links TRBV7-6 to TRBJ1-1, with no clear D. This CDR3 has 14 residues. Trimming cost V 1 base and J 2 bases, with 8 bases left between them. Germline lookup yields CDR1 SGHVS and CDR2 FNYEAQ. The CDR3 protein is CASSLGGLNTEAFF. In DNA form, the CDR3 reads TGTGCCAGCAGCTTAGGGGGTCTCAACACTGAAGCTTTCTTT.

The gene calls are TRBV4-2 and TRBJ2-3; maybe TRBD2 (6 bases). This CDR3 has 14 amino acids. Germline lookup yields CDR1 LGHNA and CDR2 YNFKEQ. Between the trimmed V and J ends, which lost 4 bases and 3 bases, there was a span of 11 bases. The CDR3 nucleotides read TGTGCCAGCAGCCCCGGGGGAGCAACAGATACGCAGTATTTT. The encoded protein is CASSPGGATDTQYF.

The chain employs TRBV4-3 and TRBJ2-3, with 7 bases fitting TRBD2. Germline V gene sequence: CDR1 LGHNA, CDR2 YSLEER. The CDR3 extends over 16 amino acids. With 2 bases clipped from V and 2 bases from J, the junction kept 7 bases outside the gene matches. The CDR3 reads CASSQLASGFTDTQYF. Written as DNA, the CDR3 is TGCGCCAGCAGCCAATTGGCTAGCGGATTCACAGATACGCAGTATTTT.

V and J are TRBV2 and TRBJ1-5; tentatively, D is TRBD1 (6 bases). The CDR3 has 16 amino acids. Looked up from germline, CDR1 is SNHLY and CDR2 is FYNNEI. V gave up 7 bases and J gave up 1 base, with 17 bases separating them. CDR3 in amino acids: CASNGGGTDSNQPQHF. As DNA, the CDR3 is TGTGCCAGCAACGGGGGCGGGACGGACAGCAATCAGCCCCAGCATTTT.

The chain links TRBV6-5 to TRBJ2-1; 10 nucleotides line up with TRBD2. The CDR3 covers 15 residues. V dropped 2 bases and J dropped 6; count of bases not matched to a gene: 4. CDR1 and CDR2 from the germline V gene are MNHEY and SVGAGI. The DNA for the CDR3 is TGTGCCAGCAGTTACCTAGCGGGAGCTCTCAATGAGCAGTTCTTC. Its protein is CASSYLAGALNEQFF.

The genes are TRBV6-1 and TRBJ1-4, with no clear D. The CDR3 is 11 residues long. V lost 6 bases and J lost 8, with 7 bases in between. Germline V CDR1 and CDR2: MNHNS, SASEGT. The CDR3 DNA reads TGTGCCAGCAGGTCTAGGGAAAAACTGTTTTTT. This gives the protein CASRSREKLFF.

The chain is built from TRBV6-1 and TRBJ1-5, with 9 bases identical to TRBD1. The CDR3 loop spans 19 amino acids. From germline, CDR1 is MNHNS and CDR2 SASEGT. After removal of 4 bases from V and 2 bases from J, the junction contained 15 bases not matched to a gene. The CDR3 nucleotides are TGTGCCAGCAGTGCGCCCGGGACAGGGTTAAGGATTGGCAATCAGCCCCAGCATTTT. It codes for CASSAPGTGLRIGNQPQHF.

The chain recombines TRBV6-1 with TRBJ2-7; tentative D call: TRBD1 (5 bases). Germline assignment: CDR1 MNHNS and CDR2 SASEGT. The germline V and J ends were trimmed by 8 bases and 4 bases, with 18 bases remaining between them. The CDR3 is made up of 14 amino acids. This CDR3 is CASRQGGYGYEQYF. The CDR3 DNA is TGTGCCAGCCGGCAGGGTGGTTATGGATACGAGCAGTACTTC.

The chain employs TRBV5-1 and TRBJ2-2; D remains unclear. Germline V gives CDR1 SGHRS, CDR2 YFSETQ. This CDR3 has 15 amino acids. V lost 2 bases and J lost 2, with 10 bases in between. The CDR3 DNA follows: TGCGCCAGCAGCTTAGGGCCGGCCAACACCGGGGAGCTGTTTTTT. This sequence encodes CASSLGPANTGELFF. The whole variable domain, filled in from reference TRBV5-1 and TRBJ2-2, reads KAGVTQTPRYLIKTRGQQVTLSCSPISGHRSVSWYQQTPGQGLQFLFEYFSETQRNKGNFPGRFSGRQFSNSRSEMNVSTLELGDSALYLCASSLGPANTGELFFGEGSRLTVL.

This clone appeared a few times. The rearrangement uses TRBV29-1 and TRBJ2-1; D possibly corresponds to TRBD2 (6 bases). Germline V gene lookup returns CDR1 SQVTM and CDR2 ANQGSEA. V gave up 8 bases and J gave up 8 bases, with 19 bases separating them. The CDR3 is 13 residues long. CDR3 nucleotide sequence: TGCAGCCACCGGGACTCTGGAGATCATGAGCAGTTCTTC. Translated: CSHRDSGDHEQFF.

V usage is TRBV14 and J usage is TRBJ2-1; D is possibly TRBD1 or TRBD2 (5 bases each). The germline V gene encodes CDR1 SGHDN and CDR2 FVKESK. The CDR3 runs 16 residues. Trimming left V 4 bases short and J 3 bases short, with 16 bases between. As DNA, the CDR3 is TGTGCCAGCAGCCCAAGGGGTCTAGCCCTCTACAATGAGCAGTTCTTC. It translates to CASSPRGLALYNEQFF.

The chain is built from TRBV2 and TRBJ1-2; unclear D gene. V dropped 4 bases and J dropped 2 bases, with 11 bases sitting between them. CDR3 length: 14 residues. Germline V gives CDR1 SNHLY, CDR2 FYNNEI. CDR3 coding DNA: TGTGCCAGCAGTGTGGAGGGCTCGAACTATGGCTACACCTTC. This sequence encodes CASSVEGSNYGYTF.